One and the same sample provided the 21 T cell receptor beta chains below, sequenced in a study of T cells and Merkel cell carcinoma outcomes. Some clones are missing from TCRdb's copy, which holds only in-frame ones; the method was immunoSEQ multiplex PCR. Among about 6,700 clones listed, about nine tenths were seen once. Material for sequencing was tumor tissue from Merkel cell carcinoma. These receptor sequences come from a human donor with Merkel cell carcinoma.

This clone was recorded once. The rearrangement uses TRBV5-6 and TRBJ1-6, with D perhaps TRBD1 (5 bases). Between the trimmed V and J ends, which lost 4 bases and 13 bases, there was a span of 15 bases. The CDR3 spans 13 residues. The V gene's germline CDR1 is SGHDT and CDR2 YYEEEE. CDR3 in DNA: TGTGCCAGCAGCCCCGGAAGGTGGGGGCCCCTCCACTTT. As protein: CASSPGRWGPLHF.

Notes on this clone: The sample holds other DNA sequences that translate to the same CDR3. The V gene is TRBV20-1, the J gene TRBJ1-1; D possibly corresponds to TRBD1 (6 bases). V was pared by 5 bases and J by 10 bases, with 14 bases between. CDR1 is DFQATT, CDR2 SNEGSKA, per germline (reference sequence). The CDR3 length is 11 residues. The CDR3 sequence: CSAPDRNRAFF. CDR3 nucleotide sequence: TGCAGTGCTCCTGACAGGAATCGAGCTTTCTTT.

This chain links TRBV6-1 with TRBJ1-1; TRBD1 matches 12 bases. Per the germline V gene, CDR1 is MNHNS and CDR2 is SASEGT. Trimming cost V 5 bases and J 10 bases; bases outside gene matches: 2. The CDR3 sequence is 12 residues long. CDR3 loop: CASSWDRGRAFF. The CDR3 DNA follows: TGTGCCAGCAGTTGGGACAGGGGGCGAGCTTTCTTT.

The CDR3 loop reads CASSYGGGALGEQYV. DNA for the CDR3: TGTGCCAGCAGTTACGGCGGGGGGGCTTTAGGTGAGCAGTACGTC. The V call is TRBV6-6, the J call TRBJ2-7; 9 bases agree with TRBD2. V lost 2 bases and J lost 7; bases outside the gene matches: 9. The CDR3 has 15 amino acids. Per the germline V gene, CDR1 is MNHNY and CDR2 is SVGAGI (reference sequence).

The CDR3, as DNA: TGTGCCAGCAGCCAGGGCAGGGATGGGCGGCCCCAGCATTTT. It is translated as CASSQGRDGRPQHF. This chain uses TRBV4-2 with TRBJ1-5; D possibly corresponds to TRBD1 (5 bases). The CDR3 extends over 14 amino acids. Between the trimmed V and J ends, which lost 3 bases and 9 bases, there was a span of 15 bases. Germline V gives CDR1 LGHNA, CDR2 YNFKEQ.

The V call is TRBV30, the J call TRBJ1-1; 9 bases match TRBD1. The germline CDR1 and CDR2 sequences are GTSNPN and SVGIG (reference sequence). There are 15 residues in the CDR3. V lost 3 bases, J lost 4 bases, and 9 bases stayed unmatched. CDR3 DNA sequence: TGTGCCTGGAGGCTTACAGGGGGCCGCGGCACTGAAGCTTTCTTT. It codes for CAWRLTGGRGTEAFF.

CDR3 region: CASSRLTDNEKLFF. DNA for the CDR3: TGTGCCAGCTCTCGACTGACAGATAATGAAAAACTGTTTTTT. The J gene is TRBJ1-4, the V gene TRBV18, with D maybe TRBD1 (5 bases). Per the germline V gene, CDR1 is KGHSH and CDR2 is LQKENI. The V end was cut by 6 bases, the J end by 4 bases, with 12 bases between. This CDR3 spans 14 amino acids.

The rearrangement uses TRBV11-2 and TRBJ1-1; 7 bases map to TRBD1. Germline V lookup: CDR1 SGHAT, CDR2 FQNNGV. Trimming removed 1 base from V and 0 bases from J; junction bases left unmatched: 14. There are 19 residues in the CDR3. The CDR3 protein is CASSLGGVRGPLMNTEAFF. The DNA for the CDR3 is TGTGCCAGCAGCTTAGGCGGAGTGAGGGGGCCTCTTATGAACACTGAAGCTTTCTTT.

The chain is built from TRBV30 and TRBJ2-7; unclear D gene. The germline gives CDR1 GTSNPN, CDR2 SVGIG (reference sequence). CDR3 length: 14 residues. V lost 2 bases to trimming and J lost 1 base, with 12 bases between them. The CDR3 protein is CAWSQSPMSYEQYV. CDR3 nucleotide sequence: TGTGCCTGGAGTCAATCCCCCATGTCCTACGAGCAGTACGTC.

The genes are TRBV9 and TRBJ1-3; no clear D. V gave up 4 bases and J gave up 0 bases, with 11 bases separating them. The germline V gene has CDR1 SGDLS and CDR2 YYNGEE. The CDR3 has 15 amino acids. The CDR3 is CASSPHGTSGNTIYF. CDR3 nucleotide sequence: TGTGCCAGCAGCCCTCACGGCACCTCTGGAAACACCATATATTTT.

DNA of the CDR3: TGTGCCAGCAGCCCTACCGGGACAGGGTCTTTCGGTGAGCAGTTCTTC. This gives the protein CASSPTGTGSFGEQFF. This chain uses TRBV7-9 with TRBJ2-1; the match to TRBD1 covers 9 bases. V dropped 5 bases and J dropped 9; count of bases not matched to a gene: 14. This CDR3 spans 16 amino acids. The V gene's germline CDR1 is SEHNR and CDR2 FQNEAQ (reference sequence).

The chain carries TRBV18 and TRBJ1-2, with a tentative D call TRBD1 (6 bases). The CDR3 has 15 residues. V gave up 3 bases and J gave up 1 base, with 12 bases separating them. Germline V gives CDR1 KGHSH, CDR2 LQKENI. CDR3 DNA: TGTGCCAGCTCACCGGCAGGGGCGAATAACTATGGCTACACCTTC. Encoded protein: CASSPAGANNYGYTF.

The CDR3 region is CASSPDRGREGYTF. The CDR3 nucleotides are TGTGCCAGCAGCCCTGACAGGGGGCGAGAAGGCTACACCTTC. The chain is built from TRBV11-1 and TRBJ1-2; 10 nucleotides agree with TRBD1. The CDR3 length is 14 residues. Per the germline V gene, CDR1 is SGHAT and CDR2 is FQDESV (reference sequence). The J segment lost 8 bases and the V segment lost 5 bases, leaving 8 bases of the junction unmatched. Full variable domain (missing parts from reference TRBV11-1 and TRBJ1-2): EAEVAQSPRYKITEKSQAVAFWCDPISGHATLYWYRQILGQGPELLVQFQDESVVDDSQLPKDRFSAERLKGVDSTLKIQPAELGDSAMYLCASSPDRGREGYTFGSGTRLTVV.

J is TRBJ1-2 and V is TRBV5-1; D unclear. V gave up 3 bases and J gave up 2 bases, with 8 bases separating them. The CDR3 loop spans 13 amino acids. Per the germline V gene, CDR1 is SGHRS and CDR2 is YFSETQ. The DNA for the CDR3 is TGCGCCAGCAGCTCGGACGGCAACTATGGCTACACCTTC. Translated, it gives CASSSDGNYGYTF.

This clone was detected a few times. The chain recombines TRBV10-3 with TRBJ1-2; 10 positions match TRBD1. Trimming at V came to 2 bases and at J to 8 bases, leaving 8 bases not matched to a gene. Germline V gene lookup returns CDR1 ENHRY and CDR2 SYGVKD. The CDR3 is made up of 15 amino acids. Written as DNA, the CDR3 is TGTGCCATCAGTGAGCGGGGACAGGGGAGGGGCGGCTACACCTTC. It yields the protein CAISERGQGRGGYTF.

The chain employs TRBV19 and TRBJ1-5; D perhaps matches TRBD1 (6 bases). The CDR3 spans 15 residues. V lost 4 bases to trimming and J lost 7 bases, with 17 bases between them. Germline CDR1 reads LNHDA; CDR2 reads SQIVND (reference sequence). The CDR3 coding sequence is TGTGCCAGTAGTAGGAGGACAGTCCTCGCCCAGCCCCAGCATTTT. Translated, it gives CASSRRTVLAQPQHF.

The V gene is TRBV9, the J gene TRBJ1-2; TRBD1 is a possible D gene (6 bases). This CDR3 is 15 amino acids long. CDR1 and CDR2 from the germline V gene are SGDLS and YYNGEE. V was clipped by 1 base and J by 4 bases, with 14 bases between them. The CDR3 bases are TGTGCCAGCAGCGTAACAGGGTACGAGAGCTATGGCTACACCTTC. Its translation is CASSVTGYESYGYTF.

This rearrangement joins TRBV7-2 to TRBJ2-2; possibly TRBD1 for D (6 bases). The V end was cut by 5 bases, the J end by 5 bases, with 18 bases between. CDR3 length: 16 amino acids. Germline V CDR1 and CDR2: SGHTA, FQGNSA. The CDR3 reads CASSRGQWEVTGELFF. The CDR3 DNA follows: TGTGCCAGCAGCCGAGGACAGTGGGAAGTAACCGGGGAGCTGTTTTTT.

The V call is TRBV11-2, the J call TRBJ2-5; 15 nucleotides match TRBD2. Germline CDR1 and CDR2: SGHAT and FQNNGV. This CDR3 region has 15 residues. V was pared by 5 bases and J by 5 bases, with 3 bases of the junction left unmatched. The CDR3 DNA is TGTGCCAGCAGCGTAGGGACTAGCGGGGGGGAGACCCAGTACTTC. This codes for CASSVGTSGGETQYF.

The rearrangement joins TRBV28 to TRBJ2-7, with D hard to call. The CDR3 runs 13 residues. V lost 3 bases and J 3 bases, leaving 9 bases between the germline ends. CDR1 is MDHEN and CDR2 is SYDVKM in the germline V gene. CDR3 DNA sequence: TGTGCCAGCAGTTTCCTTGACGGCTACGAGCAGTACGTC. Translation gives CASSFLDGYEQYV.

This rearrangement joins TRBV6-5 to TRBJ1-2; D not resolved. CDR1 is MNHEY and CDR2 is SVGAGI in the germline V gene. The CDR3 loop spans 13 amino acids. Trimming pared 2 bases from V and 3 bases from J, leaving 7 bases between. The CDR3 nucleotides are TGTGCCAGCAGTTACGGGCTAGACTATGGCTACACCTTC. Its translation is CASSYGLDYGYTF.